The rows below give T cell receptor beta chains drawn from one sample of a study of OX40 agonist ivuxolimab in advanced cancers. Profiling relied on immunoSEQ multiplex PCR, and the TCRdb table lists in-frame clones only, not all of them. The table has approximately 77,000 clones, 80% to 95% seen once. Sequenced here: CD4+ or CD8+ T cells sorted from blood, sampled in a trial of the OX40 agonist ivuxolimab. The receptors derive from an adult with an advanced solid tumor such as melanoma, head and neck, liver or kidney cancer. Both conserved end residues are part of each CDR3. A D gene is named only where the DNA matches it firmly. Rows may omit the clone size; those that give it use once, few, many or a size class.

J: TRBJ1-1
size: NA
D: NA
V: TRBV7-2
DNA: TGTGCCAGCAGCCGTGCAACAGGGTTGGCTTTCTTT
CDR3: CASSRATGLAFF

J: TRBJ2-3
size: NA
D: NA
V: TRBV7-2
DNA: TGTGCCAGCAGCTTAGCGAGCGGAGCCACAGATACGCAGTATTTT
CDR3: CASSLASGATDTQYF

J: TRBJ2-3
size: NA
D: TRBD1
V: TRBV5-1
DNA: TGCGCCAGCAGCGGGACAGGGGTTGGGACAGATACGCAGTATTTT
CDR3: CASSGTGVGTDTQYF

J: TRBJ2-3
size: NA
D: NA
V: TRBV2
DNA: TGTGCCAGCAGTGAAGGTTTTGAGCGCGATACGCAGTATTTT
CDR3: CASSEGFERDTQYF

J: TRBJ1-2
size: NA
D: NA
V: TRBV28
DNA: TGTGCCAGCAGTTTGGCGTCGGGGGCCTATGGCTACACCTTC
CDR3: CASSLASGAYGYTF

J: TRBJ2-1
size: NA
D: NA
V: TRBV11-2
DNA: TGTGCCAGCAGCTTCGGGAGAACCTCCTACAATGAGCAGTTCTTC
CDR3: CASSFGRTSYNEQFF

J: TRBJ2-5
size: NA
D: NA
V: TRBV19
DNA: TGTGCCAGTAGTACTGCTGGGATCTGGGGAGAGACCCAGTACTTC
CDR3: CASSTAGIWGETQYF

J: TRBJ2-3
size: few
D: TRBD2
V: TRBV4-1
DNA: TGCGCCAGCAGCCGCACGGGAGGACTTAACACAGATACGCAGTATTTT
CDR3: CASSRTGGLNTDTQYF

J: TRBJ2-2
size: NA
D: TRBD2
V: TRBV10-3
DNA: TGTGCCATCAGTGAGTCTAGGGGACTAGCAGGTACCGGGGAGCTGTTTTTT
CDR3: CAISESRGLAGTGELFF

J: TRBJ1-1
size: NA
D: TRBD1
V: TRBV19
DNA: TGTGCCAGTAGATCATACCGGACAGGGATCATGAACACTGAAGCTTTCTTT
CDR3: CASRSYRTGIMNTEAFF

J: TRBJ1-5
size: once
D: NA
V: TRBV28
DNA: TGTGCCAGCAGTTTCACAGGGTCAAATCAGCCCCAGCATTTT
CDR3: CASSFTGSNQPQHF

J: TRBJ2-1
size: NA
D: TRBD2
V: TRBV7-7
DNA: TGTGCTAGCAGCTTACCTTCCGGACTAGCGGCAATGCCCCTCGGGGCCAATGAGCAGTTCTTC
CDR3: CASSLPSGLAAMPLGANEQFF

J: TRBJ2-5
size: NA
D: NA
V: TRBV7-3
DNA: TGTGCCCCGGCGGGGACCCAGTACTTC
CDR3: CAPAGTQYF

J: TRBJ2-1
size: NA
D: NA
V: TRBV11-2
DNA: TGTGCCAGTTCAGGGGGGGCCTACAATGAGCAGTTCTTC
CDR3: CASSGGAYNEQFF

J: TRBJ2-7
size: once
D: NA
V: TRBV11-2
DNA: TGTGCCAGCAGCTTTTTGTCGCACTACGAGCAGTACTTC
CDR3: CASSFLSHYEQYF

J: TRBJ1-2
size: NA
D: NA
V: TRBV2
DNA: TGTGCCAGCGGAGAGTATGGCTACACCTTC
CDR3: CASGEYGYTF

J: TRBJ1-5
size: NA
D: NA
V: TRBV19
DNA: TGTGCCAGTAGTTTACTGGGAGCGACTAGGGCTGGCAATCAGCCCCAGCATTTT
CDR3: CASSLLGATRAGNQPQHF

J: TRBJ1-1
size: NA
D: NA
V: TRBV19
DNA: TGTGCCAGTAGTATCAGACAGTCGAACACTGAAGCTTTCTTT
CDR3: CASSIRQSNTEAFF

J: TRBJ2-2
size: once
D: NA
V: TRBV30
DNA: TGTGCCTGGAGAAACGGGAACACCGGGGAGCTGTTTTTT
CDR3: CAWRNGNTGELFF

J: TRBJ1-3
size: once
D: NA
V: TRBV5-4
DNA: TGTGCCAGCAGCTCGGCCCTCTCTGGAAACACCATATATTTT
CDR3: CASSSALSGNTIYF

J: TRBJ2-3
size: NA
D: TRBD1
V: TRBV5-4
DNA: TGTGCCAGCAGCTACGGGACAGGGCGAGACACAGATACGCAGTATTTT
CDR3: CASSYGTGRDTDTQYF

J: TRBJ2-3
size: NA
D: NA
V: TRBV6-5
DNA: TGTGCCAGCAGTTACTCGACCCCCGGAGACACAGATACGCAGTATTTT
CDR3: CASSYSTPGDTDTQYF

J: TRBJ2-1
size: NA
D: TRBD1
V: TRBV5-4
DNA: TGTGCCAGCAGCCCCGACAGGGCTACGGGGTACAATTCAGGGCAGTTCTTC
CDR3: CASSPDRATGYNSGQFF

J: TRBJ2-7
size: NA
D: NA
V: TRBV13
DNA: TGTGCCAGCAGCTTAGAGCGGGCGAAAACCTACGAGCAGTACTTC
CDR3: CASSLERAKTYEQYF

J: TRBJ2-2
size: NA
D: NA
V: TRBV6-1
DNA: NA
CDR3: CASSAELAGGPLRAGELFF

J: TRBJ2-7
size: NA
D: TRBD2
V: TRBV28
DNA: TGTGCCAGCAGTCGGACTAGCGGGTCCTACGAGCAGTACTTC
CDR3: CASSRTSGSYEQYF

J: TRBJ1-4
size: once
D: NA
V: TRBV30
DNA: TGTGCCTGGACCCCGACAACTAATGAAAAACTGTTTTTT
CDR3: CAWTPTTNEKLFF

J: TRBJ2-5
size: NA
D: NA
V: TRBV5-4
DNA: TGTGCCAGCAGATACGAGGGGGTTGGAGAGACCCAGTACTTC
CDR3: CASRYEGVGETQYF

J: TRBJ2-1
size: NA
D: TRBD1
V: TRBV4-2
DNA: TGTGCCAGCAGCCCCCCAGGGGGTGGCCCAAAACATGAGCAGTTCTTC
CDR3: CASSPPGGGPKHEQFF

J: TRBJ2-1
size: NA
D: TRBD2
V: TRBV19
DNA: TGTGCCAGTAGTAGGGGGACTAGCAGGAACAATGAGCAGTTCTTC
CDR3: CASSRGTSRNNEQFF

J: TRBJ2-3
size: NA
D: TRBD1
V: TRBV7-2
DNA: TGTGCCAGCAGCTTAGATGTCAGGGGGTCCTTCACAGATACGCAGTATTTT
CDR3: CASSLDVRGSFTDTQYF

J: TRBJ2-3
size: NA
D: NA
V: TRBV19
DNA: TGTGCCAGTAGTACGACTGCCCGAGGGTCCGATACGCAGTATTTT
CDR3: CASSTTARGSDTQYF

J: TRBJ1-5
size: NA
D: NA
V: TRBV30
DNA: TGTGCCTGGAGCCAACAAGACAATCAGCCCCAGCATTTT
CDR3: CAWSQQDNQPQHF

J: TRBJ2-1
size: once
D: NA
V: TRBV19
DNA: TGTGCCAGTAGTCCCACGCCACCCTCCTACAATGAGCAGTTCTTC
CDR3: CASSPTPPSYNEQFF

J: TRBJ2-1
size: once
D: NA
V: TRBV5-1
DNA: TGCGCCAGCAGCTTGGCCCAGGGGTACAATGAGCAGTTCTTC
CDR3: CASSLAQGYNEQFF

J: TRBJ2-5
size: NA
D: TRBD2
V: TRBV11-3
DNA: TGTGCCAGCAGCTTAAAAGCGGGAGGGATAGAGACCCAGTACTTC
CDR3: CASSLKAGGIETQYF

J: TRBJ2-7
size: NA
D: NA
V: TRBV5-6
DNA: TGTGCCAGCAGCTTGGTGAGTCCAGGGATCCACGAGCAGTACTTC
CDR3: CASSLVSPGIHEQYF

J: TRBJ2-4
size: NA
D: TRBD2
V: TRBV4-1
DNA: TGCGCCAGCAGCGGAAGAGCACTAGCGGTTTCTCCTGGGGCCAAAAACATTCAGTACTTC
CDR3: CASSGRALAVSPGAKNIQYF

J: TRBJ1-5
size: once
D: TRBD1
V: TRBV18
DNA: TGTGCCAGCTCACCCCCGGGACAGAATAGCAATCAGCCCCAGCATTTT
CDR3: CASSPPGQNSNQPQHF

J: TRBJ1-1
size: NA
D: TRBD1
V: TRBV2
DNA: TGTGCCAGCAGTACACAGGGGGGGAACACTGAAGCTTTCTTT
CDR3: CASSTQGGNTEAFF

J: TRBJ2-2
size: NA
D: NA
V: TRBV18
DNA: TGTGCCAGCTCACTTTCCGGCTCGAACACCGGGGAGCTGTTTTTT
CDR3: CASSLSGSNTGELFF

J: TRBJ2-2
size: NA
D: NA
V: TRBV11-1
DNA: TGTGCCAGCAATTTAGGGAACACCGGGGAGCTGTTTTTT
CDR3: CASNLGNTGELFF

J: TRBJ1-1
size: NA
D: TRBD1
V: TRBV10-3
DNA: TGTGCATCTGGGACAGCGAACACTGAAGCTTTCTTT
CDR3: CASGTANTEAFF

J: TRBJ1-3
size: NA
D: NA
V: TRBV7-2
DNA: TGTGCCAGCAGCTGGGCCACAGCGAGCTCTGGAAACACCATATATTTT
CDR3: CASSWATASSGNTIYF

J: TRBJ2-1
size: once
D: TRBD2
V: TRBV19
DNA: TGTGCCAGTAGTCTGACTAGCGGAGAATACAATGAGCAGTTCTTC
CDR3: CASSLTSGEYNEQFF

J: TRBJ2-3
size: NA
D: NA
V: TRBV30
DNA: TGTGCCTGGAGTGTAGCAGCCACAGATACGCAGTATTTT
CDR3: CAWSVAATDTQYF

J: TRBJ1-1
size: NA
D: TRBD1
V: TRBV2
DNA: TGTGCCAGCAGTATCCGGGACAGGGGAGCTTTCTTT
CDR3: CASSIRDRGAFF

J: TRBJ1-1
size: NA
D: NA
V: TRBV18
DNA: TGTGCCAGCTCACCACCGGCAGGCAAGAACACTGAAGCTTTCTTT
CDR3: CASSPPAGKNTEAFF

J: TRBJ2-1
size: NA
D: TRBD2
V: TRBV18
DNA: TGTGCCAGCAGACCTGGGACTAGCGGGAGCCATGAGCAGTTCTTC
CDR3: CASRPGTSGSHEQFF

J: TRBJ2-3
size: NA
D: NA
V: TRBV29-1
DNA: TGCAGCGTTCTTTTCGTGACTGGGGCAGGGGATACGCAGTATTTT
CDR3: CSVLFVTGAGDTQYF

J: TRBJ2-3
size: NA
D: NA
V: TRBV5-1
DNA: TGCGCCAGCAAGTTGGGGGCTAGCACAGATACGCAGTATTTT
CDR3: CASKLGASTDTQYF

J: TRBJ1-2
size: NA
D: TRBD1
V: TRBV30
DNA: TGTGCCTGGAGTCCGGACAGGGTCTATGGCTACACCTTC
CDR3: CAWSPDRVYGYTF

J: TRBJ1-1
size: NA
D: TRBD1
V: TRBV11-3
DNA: TGTGCCAGCAGCCTCGACAGGGGGCAGGGGAACACTGAAGCTTTCTTT
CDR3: CASSLDRGQGNTEAFF

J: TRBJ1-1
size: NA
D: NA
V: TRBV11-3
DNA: TGTGCCAGCAGCTTAAGGGGGGGAGCTTTCTTT
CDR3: CASSLRGGAFF

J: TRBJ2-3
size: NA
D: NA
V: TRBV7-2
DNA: TGTGCCAGCAGCTTAGACGGGAGTGGTACAGATACGCAGTATTTT
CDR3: CASSLDGSGTDTQYF